The 17 T cell receptor beta chains presented below share a single source sample, sequenced in a study of blood T cells in healthy people across ages. With a J-beta primer mix and a sample-barcoded 5' primer, a second PCR ran about 7 to 11 cycles. TCRdb re-called the 5' RACE reads through MiXCR, storing one row per CDR3 protein. The table shows approximately 800,000 distinct CDR3 sequences, with 58% occurring only once. Input material: blood. Receptors were obtained from a man aged 25 to 45 in good health.

V is TRBV7-9 and J is TRBJ2-1; 7 positions agree with TRBD1. V lost 4 bases, J lost 7 bases, and 13 bases stayed unmatched. CDR3 length: 16 amino acids. The germline V gene has CDR1 SEHNR and CDR2 FQNEAQ (reference sequence). CDR3 DNA: TGTGCCAGCAGCTCGACAGGGCTATTGGGTATTAATGAGCAGTTCTTC. This sequence encodes CASSSTGLLGINEQFF.

The chain uses TRBV12-3 or TRBV12-4 and TRBJ2-3; TRBD2 aligns across 7 bases. The CDR3 is made up of 15 amino acids. With 6 bases clipped from V and 6 bases from J, the junction kept 12 bases outside the gene matches. The CDR3 is CASSTWGGGLDTQYF. The CDR3 region has the DNA TGTGCCAGCAGCACCTGGGGGGGGGGACTCGATACGCAGTATTTT.

The V gene is TRBV4-3, the J gene TRBJ2-7; D gene unclear. V was trimmed by 2 bases and J by 3 bases, leaving 14 bases between them. Per the germline V gene, CDR1 is LGHNA and CDR2 is YSLEER. CDR3 size: 15 residues. The CDR3 sequence: CASSQQSGRHYEQYF. The CDR3 bases are TGCGCCAGCAGCCAACAGTCAGGCCGACACTACGAGCAGTACTTC.

This clonotype occurred a few times. This chain joins TRBV2 and TRBJ2-1; D unclear. Trimming left V 5 bases short and J 3 bases short, with 8 bases between. The CDR3 length is 13 residues. The germline V gene encodes CDR1 SNHLY and CDR2 FYNNEI. CDR3 in DNA: TGTGCCAGCAGTCCCCTTCTCTACAATGAGCAGTTCTTC. Its translation is CASSPLLYNEQFF.

This sequence joins TRBV20-1 and TRBJ1-2; D call uncertain. CDR1 and CDR2 (germline): DFQATT, SNEGSKA (reference sequence). This CDR3 is 12 amino acids long. V was clipped by 3 bases and J by 9 bases, with 14 bases between them. CDR3 nucleotides: TGCAGTGCTAGGGCCCCACCCCTGAGCTACACCTTC. This encodes CSARAPPLSYTF.

This clonotype was recorded once. V usage is TRBV7-9 and J usage is TRBJ2-3; possibly TRBD1 for D (6 bases). V gave up 3 bases and J gave up 0 bases, with 19 bases separating them. Germline-derived CDR1 and CDR2 are SEHNR and FQNEAQ (reference sequence). The CDR3 is made up of 18 amino acids. The CDR3 DNA sequence: TGTGCCAGCAGCTTGGGGGTGGACAGCATTACTAGCACAGATACGCAGTATTTT. This codes for CASSLGVDSITSTDTQYF.

The V gene is TRBV20-1, the J gene TRBJ1-1; 8 bases are shared with TRBD1. The CDR3 has 14 residues. J gave up 0 bases and V 2 bases, and 2 bases lay outside the gene matches. The germline gives CDR1 DFQATT, CDR2 SNEGSKA (reference sequence). CDR3: CSARQGAMNTEAFF. The CDR3 DNA sequence: TGCAGTGCTAGACAGGGGGCTATGAACACTGAAGCTTTCTTT.

The sample holds many counts of this clonotype. The chain links TRBV20-1 to TRBJ2-1, with 12 bases matching TRBD2. The length of the CDR3 is 14 residues. After removal of 5 bases from V and 10 bases from J, the junction contained 9 bases not matched to a gene. CDR1 is DFQATT and CDR2 is SNEGSKA in the germline V gene (reference sequence). CDR3 residues: CSAQTSGGLGEQFF. As DNA, the CDR3 is TGCAGTGCTCAAACTAGCGGGGGGCTTGGGGAGCAGTTCTTC.

CDR3: CASSYAVGASGSNTQYF. In DNA, the CDR3 is TGTGCCAGCAGTTACGCCGTAGGGGCTAGCGGGAGTAATACGCAGTATTTT. V gene TRBV6-6 combines with J gene TRBJ2-3; TRBD2 matches at 10 bases. Trimming took 2 bases from V and 7 from J; bases not matched to a gene: 12. Germline V gives CDR1 MNHNY, CDR2 SVGAGI (reference sequence). There are 17 residues in the CDR3.

The V call is TRBV6-5, the J call TRBJ1-1; 7 nucleotides match TRBD1. The CDR3 spans 14 residues. Trimming removed 0 bases from V and 8 bases from J; junction bases left unmatched: 6. Germline loops: CDR1 MNHEY, CDR2 SVGAGI. In DNA form, the CDR3 reads TGTGCCAGCAGTTACTCCTCCAGGGGGGGGGAAGCTTTCTTT. This sequence encodes CASSYSSRGGEAFF.

V gene TRBV28 combines with J gene TRBJ2-2; D is ambiguous. Germline lookup yields CDR1 MDHEN and CDR2 SYDVKM. This CDR3 region has 14 residues. V was clipped by 3 bases and J by 1 base, with 6 bases between them. The CDR3: CASSFSLNTGELFF. Written as DNA, the CDR3 is TGTGCCAGCAGTTTCTCCCTGAACACCGGGGAGCTGTTTTTT.

This chain joins TRBV3-1 and TRBJ1-2, with TRBD1 matching over 11 bases. This CDR3 comprises 13 residues. J lost 10 bases, V lost 5 bases, and 6 bases had no gene match. Germline CDR1 and CDR2: LGHDT and YNNKEL (reference sequence). CDR3 protein: CASSAGTGGYYTF. DNA of the CDR3: TGTGCCAGCAGCGCCGGGACAGGGGGGTACTACACCTTC.

This clonotype was counted between two and nine times. The chain is built from TRBV10-3 and TRBJ2-1; D might be TRBD2 (6 bases). This CDR3 spans 17 amino acids. Germline values: CDR1 ENHRY, CDR2 SYGVKD. Trimming took 4 bases from V and 0 from J, leaving 16 bases between them. CDR3 nucleotides: TGTGCCATCAGTGTTCGAGGCGGGATAAGCTCCTACAATGAGCAGTTCTTC. It codes for CAISVRGGISSYNEQFF.

This clonotype was counted a few times. This chain joins TRBV7-2 and TRBJ2-7; TRBD1 matches at 8 bases. CDR3 length: 16 amino acids. V shed 0 bases, J shed 2 bases, and the junction held 6 bases outside the gene matches. Looked up from germline, CDR1 is SGHTA and CDR2 is FQGNSA. The CDR3 DNA reads TGTGCCAGCAGCTTAGCAAGCCAGGGGGCGACCTACGAGCAGTACTTC. Translating it yields CASSLASQGATYEQYF.

The chain couples TRBV6-2 or TRBV6-3 to TRBJ2-2; 8 bases are a match to TRBD1. This CDR3 contains 17 residues. Unmatched junction bases numbered 10, after V lost 6 bases and J lost 1 base. Looked up from germline, CDR1 is MNHEY and CDR2 is SVGEGT. CDR3 protein: CASSFVRGQENTGELFF. The CDR3, as DNA: TGTGCCAGCAGCTTCGTTAGGGGACAGGAGAACACCGGGGAGCTGTTTTTT.

The rearrangement uses TRBV4-3 and TRBJ2-1, with 11 bases that match TRBD1. The DNA end is more similar to TRBJ2-7, so the J call may be wrong. From germline, CDR1 is LGHNA and CDR2 YSLEER. The CDR3 contains 22 residues. The DNA of the CDR3 is TGCGCCAGCAGCCGAGTGGGGCTCGGGACAGGGGGTTTGGATAGCCCCTACAATGAGCAGTACTTC. Amino acids: CASSRVGLGTGGLDSPYNEQYF.

This clonotype was detected a few times. As DNA, the CDR3 is TGTGCCAGCAGCGCGCCTTCCCTTCACTATGGCTACACCTTC. This encodes CASSAPSLHYGYTF. The chain combines TRBV3-1 with TRBJ1-2, with D uncertain. The CDR3 contains 14 residues. CDR1 and CDR2 (germline): LGHDT, YNNKEL (reference sequence). Trimming removed 5 bases at V and 3 bases at J, with 13 bases between.